What follows describes a single TCR beta chain. Its antigen is not identified. Reverse transcription of about 0.5 to 1 ug RNA was performed with random hexamers. TCRdb passed the immunoSEQ multiplex PCR reads through MiXCR, listing each CDR3 protein once. The sample carries about 150,000 distinct CDR3 sequences, over 95% recorded once. The source of the sample is a study of CD8 T cells in Susac syndrome. This CDR3 has 12 amino acids. Germline lookup yields CDR1 LGHDT and CDR2 YNNKEL (reference sequence). Trimming pared 2 bases from V and 6 bases from J, leaving 8 bases between. Study findings and constraints: That the number of individuals in its TCR sequencing and HLA analysis was relatively small was acknowledged by the study.

TCR beta sequencing was performed on blood CD8+ and CD4+ T cells. It was negative isolation that provided the CD8+ and CD4+ T cells, whereas TEMRA cells were enriched by FACS. The chain joins TRBV3-1 to TRBJ2-7; D gene uncertain. The specimen was CD8+ T cells from PBMCs. This clonotype was sampled from a human donor with multiple sclerosis. The DNA of the CDR3 is TGTGCCAGCAGCCAACGGGCCGGCGAGCAGTACTTC. Translating it yields CASSQRAGEQYF.